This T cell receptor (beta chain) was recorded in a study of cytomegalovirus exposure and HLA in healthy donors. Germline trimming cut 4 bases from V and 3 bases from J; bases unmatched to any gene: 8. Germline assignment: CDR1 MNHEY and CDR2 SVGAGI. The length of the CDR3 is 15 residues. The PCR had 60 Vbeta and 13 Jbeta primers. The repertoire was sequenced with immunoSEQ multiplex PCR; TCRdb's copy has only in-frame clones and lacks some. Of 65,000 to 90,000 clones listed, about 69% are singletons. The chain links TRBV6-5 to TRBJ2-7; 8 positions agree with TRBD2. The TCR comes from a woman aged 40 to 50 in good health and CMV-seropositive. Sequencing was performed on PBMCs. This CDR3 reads CASSLKAGEDYEQYF. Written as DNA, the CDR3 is TGTGCCAGCAGTTTAAAAGCGGGGGAAGACTACGAGCAGTACTTC.